This record looks at one T cell receptor (beta chain) sequence and its context. What it binds is unknown. The protocol was immunoSEQ multiplex PCR, while the TCRdb copy is restricted to in-frame clones and leaves out a portion. Of approximately 65,000 clones in the sample, around 87% were seen once. If patients had autoimmune disease history or systemic immunosuppression, they were excluded. Peripheral blood came from all dose cohorts at three timepoints. The sample is drawn from a study of OX40 agonist ivuxolimab in advanced cancers. Study-level results: Among patients with partial responses at 0.1-3.0 mg/kg, clonal expansion was among the lowest. Among some nonresponders, normalized T-cell clonal expansion was also low.

The source is an adult with an advanced solid tumor such as melanoma, head and neck, liver or kidney cancer. The sequencing here drew on CD4+ or CD8+ T cells sorted from blood, taken in a trial of the OX40 agonist ivuxolimab.

This CDR3 reads CASSRVPPTRGNTEAFF. The CDR3, as DNA: TGCGCCAGCAGCCGAGTCCCCCCGACCAGGGGGAACACTGAAGCTTTCTTT. J is TRBJ1-1 and V is TRBV5-1; a possible D gene is TRBD1 (6 bases). The germline CDR1 and CDR2 sequences are SGHRS and YFSETQ. Trimming pared 4 bases from V and 1 base from J, leaving 20 bases between. The CDR3 length is 17 residues. The complete variable domain, with remaining parts taken from reference TRBV5-1 and TRBJ1-1, reads KAGVTQTPRYLIKTRGQQVTLSCSPISGHRSVSWYQQTPGQGLQFLFEYFSETQRNKGNFPGRFSGRQFSNSRSEMNVSTLELGDSALYLCASSRVPPTRGNTEAFFGQGTRLTVV.